Below, 17 T cell receptor beta chains from the same sample are listed, as sequenced in a study of blood T cell repertoires in COVID-19. This table comes from immunoSEQ multiplex PCR, and its TCRdb copy is limited to in-frame clones, with some not included. The repertoire holds 65,000 to 70,000 clones, with 65% to 80% as singletons. The sample comprised peripheral blood. The receptors stem from a human donor in a cohort sampled during active COVID-19.

This chain connects TRBV5-1 to TRBJ2-3, with 12 nucleotides matching TRBD2. This CDR3 comprises 15 residues. Trimming took 5 bases from V and 4 from J; bases not matched to a gene: 5. CDR1 is SGHRS and CDR2 is YFSETQ in the germline V gene. This chain's CDR3 is CASRLGLAGPDTQYF. DNA for the CDR3: TGCGCCAGCAGACTAGGACTAGCGGGACCAGATACGCAGTATTTT.

The chain joins TRBV5-6 to TRBJ1-6; 7 positions match TRBD1. CDR3 size: 14 residues. V was pared by 0 bases and J by 7 bases, with 1 base of the junction left unmatched. The germline V gene has CDR1 SGHDT and CDR2 YYEEEE. CDR3 loop: CASSLGDRNSPLHF. The DNA for the CDR3 is TGTGCCAGCAGCTTGGGGGACAGAAATTCACCCCTCCACTTT.

The rearrangement links TRBV11-3 to TRBJ2-5, with TRBD2 matching 13 bases. Germline V CDR1 and CDR2: SGHNT, YENEEA. The CDR3 length is 17 residues. Losses at the gene ends were 5 bases for V and 2 bases for J; bases not matched to a gene: 8. DNA of the CDR3: TGTGCCAGCAGCCGAGGGGGACTAGCGGGATTACAAGAGACCCAGTACTTC. Residues: CASSRGGLAGLQETQYF.

The J gene is TRBJ2-7, the V gene TRBV4-1; 7 bases fit TRBD1. After removal of 1 base from V and 1 base from J, the junction contained 7 bases not matched to a gene. Germline V gene data show CDR1 as MGHRA and CDR2 as YSYEKL. The CDR3 is made up of 16 amino acids. Here the CDR3 reads CASSQVFRGNSYEQYF. DNA of the CDR3: TGCGCCAGCAGCCAAGTATTCAGGGGGAATTCCTACGAGCAGTACTTC.

J is TRBJ1-5 and V is TRBV28; possible D gene TRBD1, 6 bases. V lost 6 bases, J lost 2 bases, and 14 bases lay in between. Germline V gives CDR1 MDHEN, CDR2 SYDVKM. The CDR3 runs 15 residues. CDR3 amino acids: CASRTTQGGNQPQHF. Written as DNA, the CDR3 is TGTGCCAGCAGGACAACACAGGGCGGCAATCAGCCCCAGCATTTT.

V gene TRBV3-1 (or the pseudogene TRBV3-2) combines with J gene TRBJ2-1; 9 bases align to TRBD1. The CDR3 totals 15 residues. CDR1 LGHDT and CDR2 YNNKEL come from the germline V gene (reference sequence). V lost 4 bases and J lost 7; bases outside the gene matches: 8. CDR3 bases: TGTGCCAGCAGCCTCGGACAGGGGTTAAGTAATGAGCAGTTCTTC. It codes for CASSLGQGLSNEQFF.

The CDR3 is CASSLVPGGQSNEKLFF. The CDR3 DNA reads TGTGCCAGCAGCTTGGTCCCAGGGGGCCAAAGTAATGAAAAACTGTTTTTT. V usage is TRBV5-4 and J usage is TRBJ1-4, with TRBD1 matching over 8 bases. Per germline, CDR1 SGHNT and CDR2 YYREEE (reference sequence). This CDR3 has 17 amino acids. The J segment lost 4 bases and the V segment lost 0 bases, leaving 8 bases of the junction unmatched.

The chain is built from TRBV6-4 and TRBJ2-2; 7 bases match TRBD2. CDR3 length: 14 residues. Unmatched junction bases numbered 7, after V lost 6 bases and J lost 6 bases. Germline CDR1 and CDR2: MRHNA and SNTAGT. CDR3 residues: CASRPSTSAGELFF. DNA of the CDR3: TGTGCCAGCAGACCTTCTACTAGCGCCGGGGAGCTGTTTTTT.

The genes are TRBV5-6 and TRBJ2-3, with TRBD2 matching 9 bases. The CDR3 length is 18 residues. Trimming at V came to 4 bases and at J to 0 bases, leaving 12 bases not matched to a gene. From germline, CDR1 is SGHDT and CDR2 YYEEEE. The CDR3 coding sequence is TGTGCCAGCAGCACACCTAGCGGGGACCTAAAAAGCACAGATACGCAGTATTTT. Protein: CASSTPSGDLKSTDTQYF.

The chain carries TRBV18 and TRBJ2-2; the D gene is possibly TRBD2 (5 bases). This CDR3 region has 16 residues. Deletions cut 2 bases from V and 4 bases from J, with 14 bases between. Germline assignment: CDR1 KGHSH and CDR2 LQKENI. The CDR3 reads CASSPNRGVTTGELFF. The CDR3, as DNA: TGTGCCAGCTCACCAAATCGGGGAGTAACCACCGGGGAGCTGTTTTTT.

The CDR3 here is CASSSIPSTGGSSGANVLTF. CDR3 nucleotides: TGTGCCAGCAGTTCCATCCCCTCGACAGGGGGAAGCTCTGGGGCCAACGTCCTGACTTTC. This chain connects TRBV28 to TRBJ2-6; the match to TRBD1 covers 9 bases. V shed 4 bases and J 0 bases; nucleotides not matched to a gene: 13. The CDR3 is made up of 20 amino acids. From germline, CDR1 is MDHEN and CDR2 SYDVKM.

This chain uses TRBV12-3 or TRBV12-4 with TRBJ2-7; a weak D match, TRBD1 (6 bases). V shed 4 bases and J shed 7 bases, with 11 bases lying between them. There are 12 residues in the CDR3. The chain's CDR3 is CASSSNRVEQYF. The CDR3 nucleotides read TGTGCCAGCAGTTCAAACAGGGTGGAGCAGTACTTC.

The chain is built from TRBV5-6 and TRBJ1-1; D gene uncertain. V lost 2 bases to trimming and J lost 0 bases, with 8 bases between them. CDR1 is SGHDT and CDR2 is YYEEEE in the germline V gene. This CDR3 is 14 amino acids long. The CDR3 spells CASSFFLLNTEAFF. DNA for the CDR3: TGTGCCAGCAGCTTTTTCCTCCTGAACACTGAAGCTTTCTTT.

The chain uses TRBV3-1 (or the pseudogene TRBV3-2) and TRBJ2-2, with TRBD1 as a possible D gene (5 bases). CDR3 length equals 15 residues. Per the germline V gene, CDR1 is LGHDT and CDR2 is YNNKEL (reference sequence). Trimming pared 6 bases from V and 0 bases from J, leaving 11 bases between. The DNA for the CDR3 is TGTGCCAGCAGTCTGACAGAGACGAACACCGGGGAGCTGTTTTTT. Translation: CASSLTETNTGELFF.

Points on this clone: Other nucleotide sequences in the sample specify the same CDR3. V gene TRBV18 combines with J gene TRBJ1-6; D is perhaps TRBD1 (6 bases). This CDR3 has 13 amino acids. In germline, CDR1 is KGHSH, CDR2 LQKENI. V was pared by 3 bases and J by 7 bases, with 7 bases between. The CDR3 region has the DNA TGTGCCAGCTCACCGGACAGCAATTCACCCCTCCACTTT. Amino acid sequence: CASSPDSNSPLHF.

V and J are TRBV19 and TRBJ2-3; 12 bases match TRBD2. Looked up from germline, CDR1 is LNHDA and CDR2 is SQIVND (reference sequence). V shed 7 bases and J 2 bases; nucleotides not matched to a gene: 4. CDR3 length: 15 residues. DNA for the CDR3: TGTGCCAGTACCGGACTAGCGGGGATCACAGATACGCAGTATTTT. It specifies CASTGLAGITDTQYF.

The chain employs TRBV24-1 and TRBJ2-1; D perhaps matches TRBD2 (6 bases). The length of the CDR3 is 14 residues. Looked up from germline, CDR1 is KGHDR and CDR2 is SFDVKD. Trimming removed 6 bases at V and 2 bases at J, with 10 bases between. CDR3 residues: CATSSSDPYNEQFF. Here the CDR3 DNA reads TGTGCCACCAGTTCTAGCGACCCCTACAATGAGCAGTTCTTC.